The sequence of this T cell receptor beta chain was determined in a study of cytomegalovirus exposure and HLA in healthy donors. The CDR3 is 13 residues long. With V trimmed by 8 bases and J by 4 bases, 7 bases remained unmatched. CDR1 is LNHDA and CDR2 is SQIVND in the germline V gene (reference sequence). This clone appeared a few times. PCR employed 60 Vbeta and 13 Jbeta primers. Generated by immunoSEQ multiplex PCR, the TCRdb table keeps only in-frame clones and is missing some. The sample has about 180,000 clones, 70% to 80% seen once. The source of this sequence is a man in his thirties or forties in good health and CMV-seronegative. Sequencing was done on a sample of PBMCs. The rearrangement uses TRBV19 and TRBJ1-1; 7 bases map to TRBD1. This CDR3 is CASSPRGATEAFF. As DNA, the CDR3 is TGTGCCAGTTCTCCCAGGGGGGCCACTGAAGCTTTCTTT.